What follows are 24 T cell receptor beta chains derived from one specimen sequenced in a study of T cell responses to AZD1222 COVID-19 vaccine. Only in-frame clones appear in the TCRdb table, and some are missing; sequencing was by immunoSEQ multiplex PCR. This table has tens of thousands of clones, nearly 90% appearing once. Material: peripheral blood, obtained on day 0 of AZD1222 vaccination. These receptors all stem from an adult in good health.

The chain employs TRBV7-9 and TRBJ1-6; 10 nucleotides match TRBD1. V trimming: 4 bases; J trimming: 9 bases; junction bases outside the gene matches: 9. The CDR3 extends over 16 amino acids. Germline assignment: CDR1 SEHNR and CDR2 FQNEAQ (reference sequence). CDR3 coding DNA: TGTGCCAGCAGCTCCACCGGGACAGGGGTGGGTTCACCCCTCCACTTT. Translated, it gives CASSSTGTGVGSPLHF.

This clone was found a few times. The gene calls are TRBV30 and TRBJ2-1, with a weak D call TRBD2 (7 bases). The V and J ends lost 5 bases and 5 bases respectively, with 22 bases between them. The CDR3 length is 16 residues. Germline values: CDR1 GTSNPN, CDR2 SVGIG (reference sequence). The CDR3 region is CAWFPGGRGPHNEQFF. The CDR3, as DNA: TGTGCCTGGTTCCCGGGCGGGCGGGGGCCACACAATGAGCAGTTCTTC.

The J gene is TRBJ1-1, the V gene TRBV6-1, with D possibly TRBD1 on 6 matching bases. CDR3 length equals 15 residues. CDR1 and CDR2 from the germline V gene are MNHNS and SASEGT. The germline V and J ends were trimmed by 1 base and 8 bases, with 17 bases remaining between them. CDR3 loop: CASSEGYRVSREAFF. The CDR3 coding sequence is TGTGCCAGCAGTGAAGGGTACAGGGTGAGTCGAGAAGCTTTCTTT.

The chain uses TRBV28 and TRBJ2-3; the D gene is possibly TRBD2 (6 bases). Trimming left V 8 bases short and J 2 bases short, with 8 bases between. The CDR3 extends over 12 amino acids. Germline V gene lookup returns CDR1 MDHEN and CDR2 SYDVKM. CDR3 loop: CASRGNTDTQYF. CDR3 nucleotides: TGTGCCAGCCGGGGGAACACAGATACGCAGTATTTT.

The rearrangement links TRBV6-2 or TRBV6-3 to TRBJ1-1, with D perhaps matching TRBD1 (5 bases). Per the germline V gene, CDR1 is MNHEY and CDR2 is SVGEGT. V shed 5 bases and J shed 13 bases, with 20 bases lying between them. This CDR3 contains 13 residues. The CDR3 coding sequence is TGTGCCAGCAGTCTAAGACAGTGGTTGTTCTATTTCTTT. Protein sequence: CASSLRQWLFYFF.

The rearrangement joins TRBV4-2 to TRBJ2-7; 8 nucleotides align to TRBD1. This CDR3 has 16 amino acids. Losses at the gene ends were 4 bases for V and 0 bases for J; bases not matched to a gene: 8. The germline V gene has CDR1 LGHNA and CDR2 YNFKEQ. This chain's CDR3 is CASSPGDRGFSYEQYF. CDR3 DNA sequence: TGTGCCAGCAGCCCCGGAGACAGGGGATTCTCCTACGAGCAGTACTTC.

The chain recombines TRBV4-3 with TRBJ1-3, with a tentative D call TRBD1 (5 bases). This CDR3 is built from 16 residues. From germline, CDR1 is LGHNA and CDR2 YSLEER. V lost 1 base and J lost 9, with 19 bases in between. The CDR3 nucleotides are TGCGCCAGCAGCCAAGGGTCACAGGCGCCTCGAGGCACCATATATTTT. Translation: CASSQGSQAPRGTIYF.

In this sample, this clone turned up once. The V and J genes are TRBV12-3 or TRBV12-4 and TRBJ2-7, with TRBD1 matching 10 bases. J lost 5 bases, V lost 3 bases, and 1 base had no gene match. This CDR3 has 13 residues. The CDR3 protein is CASSFGTGDEQYF. The CDR3 bases are TGTGCCAGCAGTTTTGGGACAGGGGACGAGCAGTACTTC.

The chain carries TRBV4-2 and TRBJ1-3; TRBD1 aligns across 8 bases. This CDR3 comprises 15 residues. After removal of 3 bases from V and 0 bases from J, the junction contained 1 base not matched to a gene. Germline CDR1 and CDR2: LGHNA and YNFKEQ. Here the CDR3 reads CASSQDRDSGNTIYF. The CDR3 DNA is TGTGCCAGCAGCCAGGACAGGGACTCTGGAAACACCATATATTTT.

The genes are TRBV27 and TRBJ1-2; a possible D gene is TRBD1 (6 bases). The CDR3 contains 14 residues. CDR1 is MNHEY, CDR2 SMNVEV, per germline (reference sequence). V dropped 2 bases and J dropped 8 bases, with 15 bases sitting between them. DNA for the CDR3: TGTGCCAGCAGTTTAGGAGGGGGGGCCTTGGGCTACACCTTC. Translated: CASSLGGGALGYTF.

The rearrangement links TRBV4-1 to TRBJ2-2, with no clear D. The CDR3 loop spans 16 amino acids. V lost 5 bases and J lost 0, with 13 bases in between. Germline V gene lookup returns CDR1 MGHRA and CDR2 YSYEKL. CDR3 DNA: TGCGCCAGCAGCGGGCCTAGGGCCTCGAACACCGGGGAGCTGTTTTTT. Protein sequence: CASSGPRASNTGELFF.

The rearrangement joins TRBV19 to TRBJ1-1; a possible D gene is TRBD1 (5 bases). The CDR3 is 13 amino acids. CDR1 LNHDA and CDR2 SQIVND come from the germline V gene (reference sequence). V was cut by 8 bases and J by 7 bases, with 17 bases left in between. The CDR3 coding sequence is TGTGCCAGTCGTACAGGCTCCCTCCTTGAAGCTTTCTTT. The encoded protein is CASRTGSLLEAFF.

The chain couples TRBV11-3 to TRBJ1-4, with 9 bases that match TRBD1. The CDR3 has 16 residues. V dropped 3 bases and J dropped 8; count of bases not matched to a gene: 10. Germline CDR1 SGHNT, CDR2 YENEEA. CDR3 residues: CASSLGTGTGSEKLFF. DNA for the CDR3: TGTGCCAGCAGCTTGGGGACCGGGACAGGGTCCGAAAAACTGTTTTTT.

The rearrangement joins TRBV9 to TRBJ2-7; 8 bases fit TRBD1. Looked up from germline, CDR1 is SGDLS and CDR2 is YYNGEE. This CDR3 has 14 residues. The ends lost 4 bases at V and 3 bases at J; junction bases unmatched: 6. CDR3 bases: TGTGCCAGCAGCTCCGGGACAGGAAGCTACGAGCAGTACTTC. The encoded protein is CASSSGTGSYEQYF.

This sequence joins TRBV6-5 and TRBJ2-3; tentatively, D is TRBD2 (5 bases). This CDR3 spans 13 amino acids. The V and J ends lost 8 bases and 2 bases respectively, with 11 bases between them. Germline V gene data show CDR1 as MNHEY and CDR2 as SVGAGI. The CDR3 DNA reads TGTGCCAGCTTACGAGGGCCCACAGATACGCAGTATTTT. Encoded protein: CASLRGPTDTQYF.

CDR3 bases: TGCGCCAGCAGCTATTACCCCGGGACAGATACGCAGTATTTT. It yields the protein CASSYYPGTDTQYF. The V gene is TRBV5-1, the J gene TRBJ2-3, with D unresolved. Per germline, CDR1 SGHRS and CDR2 YFSETQ. V was shortened by 3 bases and J by 3 bases, with 11 bases between the two germline ends. The CDR3 extends over 14 amino acids.

V gene TRBV4-2 combines with J gene TRBJ1-1; possibly TRBD1 for D (6 bases). Germline assignment: CDR1 LGHNA and CDR2 YNFKEQ. Trimming left V 4 bases short and J 1 base short, with 10 bases between. This CDR3 is built from 14 residues. CDR3 DNA: TGTGCCAGCAGCCTCCTGACAGGGAACACTGAAGCTTTCTTT. The encoded protein is CASSLLTGNTEAFF.

The CDR3 region has the DNA TGTGCCAGCAGTGATGGGCGGGGCCGTAAGGAGACCCAGTACTTC. Amino acid sequence: CASSDGRGRKETQYF. The chain joins TRBV25-1 to TRBJ2-5; TRBD2 might be the D (6 bases). The CDR3 runs to 15 residues. Germline assignment: CDR1 MGHDK and CDR2 SYGVNS. The V and J ends lost 3 bases and 5 bases respectively, with 16 bases between them.

The chain carries TRBV2 and TRBJ1-5; D gene unclear. Per germline, CDR1 SNHLY and CDR2 FYNNEI. There are 11 residues in the CDR3. V shed 8 bases and J shed 4 bases, with 6 bases lying between them. Here the CDR3 DNA reads TGTGCCAGCGGCAGGAATCAGCCCCAGCATTTT. This gives the protein CASGRNQPQHF.

This chain joins TRBV10-3 and TRBJ1-2, with D tentatively TRBD1 (6 bases). CDR3 length equals 12 residues. Germline V CDR1 and CDR2: ENHRY, SYGVKD. Trimming removed 10 bases from V and 7 bases from J, with 16 bases in between. The CDR3 DNA reads TGTGCCACCGGTGGGACAATCTCTGGCTACACCTTC. Translated: CATGGTISGYTF.

This chain links TRBV7-8 with TRBJ1-2; no firm D call. The CDR3 is 15 residues long. Trimming removed 2 bases from V and 7 bases from J, with 17 bases in between. CDR1 and CDR2 from the germline V gene are SGHVS and FQNEAQ. The CDR3 region is CASSLQVQLSGGYTF. The DNA of the CDR3 is TGTGCCAGCAGCTTACAAGTACAGCTAAGTGGTGGCTACACCTTC.

V usage is TRBV6-1 and J usage is TRBJ2-7; 10 nucleotides line up with TRBD2. CDR1 and CDR2 (germline): MNHNS, SASEGT. The CDR3 extends over 15 amino acids. J was trimmed by 5 bases and V by 2 bases; bases with no gene match: 6. CDR3 in amino acids: CASSESSGGAHEQYF. DNA of the CDR3: TGTGCCAGCAGTGAATCCAGCGGGGGGGCCCACGAGCAGTACTTC.

The chain combines TRBV9 with TRBJ2-5; tentatively, D is TRBD1 (5 bases). Germline V CDR1 and CDR2: SGDLS, YYNGEE. V lost 2 bases, J lost 5 bases, and 13 bases lay in between. The CDR3 spans 14 residues. For the CDR3, the DNA is TGTGCCAGCAGCGTGGCCGGACATTCGGAGACCCAGTACTTC. Translated, it gives CASSVAGHSETQYF.

V gene TRBV5-1 combines with J gene TRBJ1-1; D not resolved. Looked up from germline, CDR1 is SGHRS and CDR2 is YFSETQ. The length of the CDR3 is 14 residues. V gave up 1 base and J gave up 0 bases, with 7 bases separating them. This CDR3 is CASSLQDLNTEAFF. As DNA, the CDR3 is TGCGCCAGCAGCTTGCAGGACCTGAACACTGAAGCTTTCTTT.